These 2 T cell receptor beta chains share one sample of origin, sequenced in a study of response to subunit inactivated influenza vaccine. TCRdb recomputed calls from the RT-PCR reads with MiXCR, one row per CDR3 protein. The table shows 800,000 to 1,000,000 distinct CDR3 sequences, with 20% to 25% occurring only once. The sequencing used PBMCs from blood, collected about 5 days after vaccination. These receptors were taken from a man aged 50 to 59 who received an inactivated influenza vaccine.

This clonotype was counted many times. The J gene is TRBJ2-3, the V gene TRBV20-1, with 13 bases that match TRBD2. Germline CDR1 and CDR2: DFQATT and SNEGSKA (reference sequence). The CDR3 consists of 14 residues. V trimming: 8 bases; J trimming: 4 bases; junction bases outside the gene matches: 6. CDR3 residues: CSPRTSGGPDTQYF. DNA for the CDR3: TGCAGTCCACGGACTAGCGGGGGACCAGATACGCAGTATTTT.

This clonotype has more than one count but fewer than ten. This chain links TRBV4-2 with TRBJ2-7; D might be TRBD2 (5 bases). Germline V gives CDR1 LGHNA, CDR2 YNFKEQ. The CDR3 is 16 amino acids. V was cut by 2 bases and J by 2 bases, with 16 bases left in between. The CDR3 sequence: CASSQSGFGVPYEQYF. CDR3 sequence (DNA): TGTGCCAGCAGCCAAAGTGGCTTCGGGGTCCCCTACGAGCAGTACTTC.